Listed below are T cell receptor beta chains from one sample, sequenced in a study of beta chain features in type 1 diabetes. Assay: immunoSEQ multiplex PCR; the TCRdb copy retains only in-frame clones and omits some. The sample lists about 370,000 clones, around 10% seen once, with about 0.6% in the top ten. The material sequenced was central memory CD4+ T cells from blood. Source of these receptors: a man aged 30-40 years with type 1 diabetes. CDR3s include the opening cysteine and the closing phenylalanine or tryptophan. D genes are given only for firm matches. Clone size appears in some rows only: once, few, many, or a class for an expanded clone.

cdr3_aa: CASSALPGTGSNQPQHF
cdr3_nt: TGTGCCAGCAGTGCACTACCCGGGACAGGAAGCAATCAGCCCCAGCATTTT
v_call: TRBV6-1
clone_size: NA
d_call: TRBD1
j_call: TRBJ1-5

cdr3_aa: CASVTSGRNGEETQYF
cdr3_nt: TGCGCCAGCGTAACTAGCGGGAGGAACGGGGAAGAGACCCAGTACTTC
v_call: TRBV5-1
clone_size: few
d_call: TRBD2
j_call: TRBJ2-5

cdr3_aa: CASSRPWGRDSYNEQFF
cdr3_nt: TGTGCCAGTAGTAGACCCTGGGGGCGGGACTCCTACAATGAGCAGTTCTTC
v_call: TRBV19
clone_size: NA
d_call: NA
j_call: TRBJ2-1

cdr3_aa: CASRHRGEYEQYF
cdr3_nt: TGTGCCAGCAGACATAGGGGAGAGTACGAGCAGTACTTC
v_call: TRBV7-2
clone_size: NA
d_call: NA
j_call: TRBJ2-7

cdr3_aa: CASSLGEDYGYTF
cdr3_nt: TGTGCCAGCAGTCTGGGGGAGGACTATGGCTACACCTTC
v_call: TRBV6-5
clone_size: NA
d_call: NA
j_call: TRBJ1-2

cdr3_aa: CASSLGTANYNEQFF
cdr3_nt: TGTGCCAGCAGCTTAGGGACAGCAAATTACAATGAGCAGTTCTTC
v_call: TRBV5-4
clone_size: NA
d_call: TRBD1
j_call: TRBJ2-1

cdr3_aa: CASSSGLAGGLDVETQYF
cdr3_nt: TGTGCCAGCAGCTCGGGTCTAGCGGGAGGGCTCGATGTAGAGACCCAGTACTTC
v_call: TRBV5-6
clone_size: NA
d_call: TRBD2
j_call: TRBJ2-5

cdr3_aa: CASRRDSNYGYTF
cdr3_nt: TGTGCCAGCAGAAGGGACAGCAACTATGGCTACACCTTC
v_call: TRBV13
clone_size: few
d_call: TRBD1
j_call: TRBJ1-2

cdr3_aa: CASSSQGDTQYF
cdr3_nt: TGTGCCAGCAGTTCCCAGGGAGATACGCAGTATTTT
v_call: TRBV6-5
clone_size: NA
d_call: NA
j_call: TRBJ2-3

cdr3_aa: CASSARPGTGIDGYTF
cdr3_nt: TGTGCCAGCAGTGCTCGTCCCGGGACAGGGATTGATGGCTACACCTTC
v_call: TRBV6-4
clone_size: NA
d_call: TRBD1
j_call: TRBJ1-2

cdr3_aa: CASRRQGADGYTF
cdr3_nt: TGTGCCAGCAGACGACAGGGGGCGGATGGCTACACCTTC
v_call: TRBV6-6
clone_size: few
d_call: TRBD1
j_call: TRBJ1-2

cdr3_aa: CASSPPQTGAYEQYF
cdr3_nt: TGTGCCAGCAGTCCCCCCCAAACAGGGGCCTACGAGCAGTACTTC
v_call: TRBV27
clone_size: few
d_call: TRBD1
j_call: TRBJ2-7

cdr3_aa: CASSSRPDQPQHF
cdr3_nt: TGTGCCAGCAGTTCCCGCCCTGATCAGCCCCAGCATTTT
v_call: TRBV6-4
clone_size: once
d_call: NA
j_call: TRBJ1-5

cdr3_aa: CASSLDQGGTRVGNEQFF
cdr3_nt: TGTGCCAGCAGCTTAGATCAAGGCGGGACTAGAGTCGGGAATGAGCAGTTCTTC
v_call: TRBV11-2
clone_size: few
d_call: TRBD2
j_call: TRBJ2-1

cdr3_aa: CASSFRIRPSYGYTF
cdr3_nt: TGTGCCAGCAGCTTCCGGATACGACCTAGCTATGGCTACACCTTC
v_call: TRBV7-2
clone_size: few
d_call: NA
j_call: TRBJ1-2

cdr3_aa: CASSPVGVRTDTQYF
cdr3_nt: TGTGCCAGCAGCCCCGTGGGGGTTCGCACAGATACGCAGTATTTT
v_call: TRBV6-5
clone_size: few
d_call: NA
j_call: TRBJ2-3

cdr3_aa: CAWSGTYEQYF
cdr3_nt: TGTGCCTGGTCGGGGACCTACGAGCAGTACTTC
v_call: TRBV2
clone_size: NA
d_call: NA
j_call: TRBJ2-7

cdr3_aa: CASSTLASREQFF
cdr3_nt: TGTGCCAGCAGCACCCTAGCGAGCAGAGAGCAGTTCTTC
v_call: TRBV9
clone_size: few
d_call: NA
j_call: TRBJ2-1

cdr3_aa: CASSRDRDEQFF
cdr3_nt: TGTGCTAGCAGCCGGGACAGGGATGAGCAGTTCTTC
v_call: TRBV7-7
clone_size: NA
d_call: TRBD1
j_call: TRBJ2-1

cdr3_aa: CASSLRDGYNEQFF
cdr3_nt: TGTGCCAGCAGCCTCAGGGACGGATACAATGAGCAGTTCTTC
v_call: TRBV11-2
clone_size: NA
d_call: NA
j_call: TRBJ2-1

cdr3_aa: CASGRQDLYGYTF
cdr3_nt: TGTGCCAGCGGTCGTCAGGACCTCTATGGCTACACCTTC
v_call: TRBV5-8
clone_size: NA
d_call: NA
j_call: TRBJ1-2

cdr3_aa: CASSVTLAGGRQEDTQYF
cdr3_nt: TGTGCCAGCAGCGTAACACTAGCGGGAGGTCGTCAGGAAGATACGCAGTATTTT
v_call: TRBV9
clone_size: few
d_call: TRBD2
j_call: TRBJ2-3

cdr3_aa: CASSGGDNPGEQYF
cdr3_nt: TGTGCCAGCAGCGGAGGGGACAATCCGGGCGAGCAGTACTTC
v_call: TRBV7-3
clone_size: few
d_call: NA
j_call: TRBJ2-7

cdr3_aa: CASTLQGTLRDEQFF
cdr3_nt: TGTGCCAGCACTCTACAGGGGACCCTAAGAGATGAGCAGTTCTTC
v_call: TRBV6-5
clone_size: few
d_call: TRBD1
j_call: TRBJ2-1

cdr3_aa: CASSRPGGRETQYF
cdr3_nt: TGTGCCAGCAGCCGCCCGGGGGGCCGCGAGACCCAGTACTTC
v_call: TRBV28
clone_size: few
d_call: NA
j_call: TRBJ2-5

cdr3_aa: CASSEIQGPSQTQYF
cdr3_nt: TGTGCCAGCAGTGAAATCCAGGGGCCCTCGCAGACCCAGTACTTC
v_call: TRBV2
clone_size: few
d_call: NA
j_call: TRBJ2-5

cdr3_aa: CATRPDPAGNTIYF
cdr3_nt: TGTGCCACGAGGCCGGACCCCGCTGGAAACACCATATATTTT
v_call: TRBV15
clone_size: NA
d_call: NA
j_call: TRBJ1-3

cdr3_aa: CACSLAGGPTGIYEQYF
cdr3_nt: TGTGCCTGTTCCCTAGCGGGAGGTCCCACCGGGATCTACGAGCAGTACTTC
v_call: TRBV19
clone_size: NA
d_call: TRBD2
j_call: TRBJ2-7

cdr3_aa: CASVGTGGVGNQPQHF
cdr3_nt: TGTGCCAGCGTCGGGACAGGGGGCGTCGGCAATCAGCCCCAGCATTTT
v_call: TRBV2
clone_size: NA
d_call: TRBD1
j_call: TRBJ1-5

cdr3_aa: CASSSNNRQGLSRNEQFF
cdr3_nt: TGTGCCAGCAGCTCGAACAACCGACAGGGATTATCTCGCAATGAGCAGTTCTTC
v_call: TRBV13
clone_size: few
d_call: TRBD1
j_call: TRBJ2-1

cdr3_aa: CASSDPTGDSNQPQHF
cdr3_nt: TGTGCCAGCAGTGATCCAACGGGAGATAGCAATCAGCCCCAGCATTTT
v_call: TRBV6-1
clone_size: NA
d_call: NA
j_call: TRBJ1-5

cdr3_aa: CASSRGASGANVLTF
cdr3_nt: TGTGCCAGCAGCAGGGGCGCGTCTGGGGCCAACGTCCTGACTTTC
v_call: TRBV11-3
clone_size: NA
d_call: NA
j_call: TRBJ2-6

cdr3_aa: CASSIRTGSSYNEQFF
cdr3_nt: TGCGCCAGCAGCATCCGGACAGGGAGTTCCTACAATGAGCAGTTCTTC
v_call: TRBV5-1
clone_size: few
d_call: TRBD1
j_call: TRBJ2-1

cdr3_aa: CASSPRRDNSYNEQFF
cdr3_nt: TGTGCCAGCAGCCCTAGACGGGACAACTCCTACAATGAGCAGTTCTTC
v_call: TRBV7-8
clone_size: many
d_call: NA
j_call: TRBJ2-1

cdr3_aa: CASSQARGSLYEQYF
cdr3_nt: TGTGCCAGCAGCCAAGCCCGGGGGTCCCTCTACGAGCAGTACTTC
v_call: TRBV14
clone_size: NA
d_call: NA
j_call: TRBJ2-7

cdr3_aa: CASRRQSMNTEAFF
cdr3_nt: TGTGCCAGCAGGAGACAGAGTATGAACACTGAAGCTTTCTTT
v_call: TRBV6-5
clone_size: few
d_call: NA
j_call: TRBJ1-1

cdr3_aa: CASSPRQGLTNEQFF
cdr3_nt: TGCGCCAGCAGCCCCCGACAGGGGCTTACTAATGAGCAGTTCTTC
v_call: TRBV5-1
clone_size: few
d_call: TRBD1
j_call: TRBJ2-1

cdr3_aa: CASSIHLGSHQPQHF
cdr3_nt: TGTGCCAGTAGTATTCACCTAGGTAGTCATCAGCCCCAGCATTTT
v_call: TRBV19
clone_size: many
d_call: NA
j_call: TRBJ1-5

cdr3_aa: CASSPGESYEQYF
cdr3_nt: TGTGCCAGCTCACCGGGAGAGTCCTACGAGCAGTACTTC
v_call: TRBV18
clone_size: many
d_call: NA
j_call: TRBJ2-7

cdr3_aa: CASSFGTGVAGYTF
cdr3_nt: TGTGCCAGCAGCTTCGGGACAGGGGTGGCTGGCTACACCTTC
v_call: TRBV7-9
clone_size: NA
d_call: TRBD1
j_call: TRBJ1-2

cdr3_aa: CASSQSRGQPQHF
cdr3_nt: TGTGCCAGCAGTCAAAGCAGGGGCCAGCCCCAGCATTTT
v_call: TRBV14
clone_size: few
d_call: NA
j_call: TRBJ1-5

cdr3_aa: CASSQDWLAGSYNEQFF
cdr3_nt: TGTGCCAGCAGCCAAGATTGGCTAGCGGGATCTTACAATGAGCAGTTCTTC
v_call: TRBV4-2
clone_size: few
d_call: TRBD2
j_call: TRBJ2-1

cdr3_aa: CASSLLAVDGKTQYF
cdr3_nt: TGTGCCAGCAGTTTGCTAGCGGTCGACGGAAAGACCCAGTACTTC
v_call: TRBV28
clone_size: few
d_call: TRBD2
j_call: TRBJ2-5

cdr3_aa: CASSQGSRPQHF
cdr3_nt: TGTGCCAGCAGCCAAGGGTCTCGGCCCCAGCATTTT
v_call: TRBV14
clone_size: many
d_call: NA
j_call: TRBJ1-5

cdr3_aa: CASSSGTANTEAFF
cdr3_nt: TGTGCCAGCAGTTCGGGGACAGCGAACACTGAAGCTTTCTTT
v_call: TRBV28
clone_size: NA
d_call: TRBD1
j_call: TRBJ1-1

cdr3_aa: CASSLTYAPPTDTQYF
cdr3_nt: TGTGCCAGCAGCTTAACTTATGCTCCCCCCACAGATACGCAGTATTTT
v_call: TRBV7-2
clone_size: few
d_call: NA
j_call: TRBJ2-3

cdr3_aa: CASSWTTSGSRNEQFF
cdr3_nt: TGCGCCAGCAGCTGGACGACTAGCGGGAGTAGGAATGAGCAGTTCTTC
v_call: TRBV5-1
clone_size: NA
d_call: TRBD2
j_call: TRBJ2-1

cdr3_aa: CASSQYRVGNTGELFF
cdr3_nt: TGCGCCAGCAGCCAATACAGGGTAGGGAACACCGGGGAGCTGTTTTTT
v_call: TRBV4-3
clone_size: many
d_call: NA
j_call: TRBJ2-2

cdr3_aa: CASSPTRADTQYF
cdr3_nt: TGTGCCAGCAGCCCAACAAGGGCAGATACGCAGTATTTT
v_call: TRBV7-3
clone_size: few
d_call: NA
j_call: TRBJ2-3

cdr3_aa: CASSGTGLAGGPLDF
cdr3_nt: TGTGCCAGCAGCGGGACCGGACTAGCGGGAGGGCCATTGGACTTC
v_call: TRBV9
clone_size: NA
d_call: TRBD2
j_call: TRBJ2-5

cdr3_aa: CASSHRLAGFQETQYF
cdr3_nt: TGTGCCAGCAGCCACCGGCTAGCGGGGTTCCAAGAGACCCAGTACTTC
v_call: TRBV7-2
clone_size: NA
d_call: TRBD2
j_call: TRBJ2-5

cdr3_aa: CASRTSGTGTDTQYF
cdr3_nt: TGCGCCAGCAGGACTAGCGGGACGGGAACAGATACGCAGTATTTT
v_call: TRBV5-1
clone_size: few
d_call: TRBD2
j_call: TRBJ2-3

cdr3_aa: CASSFGQGNQPQHF
cdr3_nt: TGTGCCAGCAGCTTCGGACAGGGGAATCAGCCCCAGCATTTT
v_call: TRBV7-9
clone_size: few
d_call: TRBD1
j_call: TRBJ1-5

cdr3_aa: CASSLHELQGRGGYTF
cdr3_nt: TGTGCCAGCAGCTTACACGAATTACAGGGACGTGGAGGCTACACCTTC
v_call: TRBV11-2
clone_size: few
d_call: NA
j_call: TRBJ1-2

cdr3_aa: CASLGDRGTDTQYF
cdr3_nt: TGTGCCAGCCTGGGGGACAGGGGCACAGATACGCAGTATTTT
v_call: TRBV7-9
clone_size: NA
d_call: TRBD1
j_call: TRBJ2-3

cdr3_aa: CASSYAGGETQYF
cdr3_nt: TGTGCCAGCAGTTACGCAGGTGGAGAGACCCAGTACTTC
v_call: TRBV6-6
clone_size: few
d_call: NA
j_call: TRBJ2-5